This T cell receptor beta chain came from a study of T cells after yellow fever vaccination. TCRdb passed the 5' RACE reads through MiXCR, listing each CDR3 protein once. Of around 600,000 distinct CDR3 sequences in the sample, about 12% were seen once. The CDR3 is 14 residues long. Deletions cut 3 bases from V and 5 bases from J, with 14 bases between. Germline values: CDR1 DFQATT, CDR2 SNEGSKA (reference sequence). The chain has TRBV20-1 and TRBJ2-4; D is tentatively TRBD1 or TRBD2 (6 bases each). The TCR originated in a man between 25 and 39 years old who received the YFV17D yellow fever vaccine. This sample comprised PBMCs, obtained on the day of the yellow fever booster vaccination. DNA of the CDR3: TGCAGTGCTAGGGACCTCCGGGGGCAAAACATTCAGTACTTC. Protein sequence: CSARDLRGQNIQYF.